Listed below are T cell receptor beta chains from one sample, sequenced in a study of blood T cell repertoires in COVID-19. TCRdb's copy holds only in-frame clones and misses some; the assay was immunoSEQ multiplex PCR. Among about 200,000 clones listed, 80% to 90% were seen once. The specimen sequenced was peripheral blood. These receptor sequences come from a woman between 50 and 59 years old with acute or convalescent COVID-19. CDR3s include the opening cysteine and the closing phenylalanine or tryptophan. A D gene is named only where the DNA matches it firmly. Not every row has a clone size; where given, it reads once, few, many or a size class.

D	size	J	V	DNA	CDR3
TRBD2	-	TRBJ2-1	TRBV29-1	TGCAGCGTTCAGGGACTAAATTTCTTGAGTGAGCAGTTCTTC	CSVQGLNFLSEQFF
-	once	TRBJ1-1	TRBV25-1	TGTGCCAAGATACATAAGGGGGTGGACACTGAAGCTTTCTTT	CAKIHKGVDTEAFF
TRBD2	-	TRBJ2-2	TRBV30	TGTGCCTGGAGCGAGACTAGCGGGACGAACACCGGGGAGCTGTTTTTT	CAWSETSGTNTGELFF
-	-	TRBJ2-2	TRBV24-1	TGTGCCACCCAGAGACAGGCAGACACCGGGGAGCTGTTTTTT	CATQRQADTGELFF
-	-	TRBJ1-2	TRBV28	TGTGCCAGCAGTGTTTATAGTACAGGGAATGGCTACACCTTC	CASSVYSTGNGYTF
-	few	TRBJ2-6	TRBV19	TGTGCCAGCAACCCTAAACTAGGTGATAGCTCTGGGGCCAACGTCCTGACTTTC	CASNPKLGDSSGANVLTF
-	once	TRBJ1-2	TRBV7-8	TGTGCCAGCAGCTTAGGTACAGGGCCCGGCTATGGCTACACCTTC	CASSLGTGPGYGYTF
TRBD1	-	TRBJ2-3	TRBV5-1	TGCGCCAGCAGCTCCGAGGGACAGGGGGCGTTTTCTAGCACAGATACGCAGTATTTT	CASSSEGQGAFSSTDTQYF
TRBD2	-	TRBJ2-7	TRBV19	TGTGCCAGTAGTATCGGTAGCGGGAGACTCTACGAGCAGTACTTC	CASSIGSGRLYEQYF
-	-	TRBJ1-2	TRBV5-1	TGCGCCAGCACCCCGGTCGGGGGGAAAGACTATGGCTACACCTTC	CASTPVGGKDYGYTF